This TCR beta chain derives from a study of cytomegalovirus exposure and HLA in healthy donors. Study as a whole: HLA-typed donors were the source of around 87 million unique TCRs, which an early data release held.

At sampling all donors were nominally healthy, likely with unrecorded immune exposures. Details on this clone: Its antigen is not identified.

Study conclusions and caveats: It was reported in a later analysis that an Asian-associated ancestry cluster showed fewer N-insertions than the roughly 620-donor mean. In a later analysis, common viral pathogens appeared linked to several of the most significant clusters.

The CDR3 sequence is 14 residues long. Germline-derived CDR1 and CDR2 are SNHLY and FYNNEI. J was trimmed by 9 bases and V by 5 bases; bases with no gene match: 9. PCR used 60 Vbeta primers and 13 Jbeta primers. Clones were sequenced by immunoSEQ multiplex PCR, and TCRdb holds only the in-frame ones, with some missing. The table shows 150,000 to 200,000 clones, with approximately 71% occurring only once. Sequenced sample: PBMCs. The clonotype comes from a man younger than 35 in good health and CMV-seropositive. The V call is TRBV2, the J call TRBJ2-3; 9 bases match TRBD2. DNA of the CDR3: TGTGCCAGCAGTCAGGTTAGCGGGAGCCCAACGCAGTATTTT. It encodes CASSQVSGSPTQYF.